The 19 T cell receptor beta chains below all came from one sample that was sequenced in a study of radiotherapy plus CTLA-4 blockade in lung cancer. Assay: immunoSEQ multiplex PCR; the TCRdb copy retains only in-frame clones and omits some. The sample has tens of thousands of clones; roughly 80% are singletons. The material was peripheral blood, obtained from a patient treated with radiotherapy plus ipilimumab. These receptors were obtained from a human donor with non-small cell lung cancer that progressed on radiotherapy plus ipilimumab.

This chain connects TRBV4-1 to TRBJ2-1; 11 nucleotides match TRBD2. Germline V gene lookup returns CDR1 MGHRA and CDR2 YSYEKL. Trimming cost V 2 bases and J 6 bases; bases outside gene matches: 6. The CDR3 sequence is 16 residues long. The CDR3 loop reads CASSQLPSGRTNEQFF. CDR3 coding DNA: TGCGCCAGCAGCCAACTTCCTAGCGGGAGGACCAATGAGCAGTTCTTC.

This chain connects TRBV7-9 to TRBJ1-1, with TRBD1 identical over 7 bases. Per germline, CDR1 SEHNR and CDR2 FQNEAQ (reference sequence). With V trimmed by 1 base and J by 4 bases, 3 bases remained unmatched. CDR3 size: 14 residues. CDR3 sequence (DNA): TGTGCCAGCAGCTTAGGGACAGGAGTCACTGAAGCTTTCTTT. Its protein is CASSLGTGVTEAFF.

The chain couples TRBV6-5 to TRBJ1-2; 7 bases match TRBD1. In germline, CDR1 is MNHEY, CDR2 SVGAGI. V lost 6 bases to trimming and J lost 2 bases; unmatched junction nucleotides: 3. This CDR3 has 13 residues. The CDR3 spells CASSGTENYGYTF. CDR3 in DNA: TGTGCCAGCAGCGGGACAGAGAACTATGGCTACACCTTC.

This clone was observed once. The V gene is TRBV7-9, the J gene TRBJ2-7; D may be TRBD1 (5 bases). Germline CDR1 is SEHNR and CDR2 is FQNEAQ (reference sequence). The CDR3 runs 17 residues. V was cut by 2 bases and J by 2 bases, with 19 bases left in between. CDR3 sequence: CASSLIVSQAGTYEQYV. For the CDR3, the DNA is TGTGCCAGCAGCTTAATTGTCTCGCAGGCAGGGACCTACGAGCAGTACGTC.

The chain recombines TRBV5-1 with TRBJ2-2; 8 bases map to TRBD2. Unmatched junction bases numbered 7, after V lost 2 bases and J lost 4 bases. Germline assignment: CDR1 SGHRS and CDR2 YFSETQ. The CDR3 loop spans 16 amino acids. The CDR3 is CASSLYLLAGTGELFF. In DNA, the CDR3 is TGCGCCAGCAGCTTATATTTGCTAGCGGGCACCGGGGAGCTGTTTTTT.

This sequence joins TRBV5-6 and TRBJ2-7; D is undetermined. The ends were cut back, 0 bases at V and 4 bases at J, with 5 bases in the middle. CDR1 is SGHDT and CDR2 is YYEEEE in the germline V gene. This CDR3 contains 12 residues. This CDR3 reads CASSLASYEQYV. DNA of the CDR3: TGTGCCAGCAGCTTGGCTTCGTACGAGCAGTACGTC.

The chain couples TRBV2 to TRBJ2-7; D remains unclear. Germline CDR1 is SNHLY and CDR2 is FYNNEI. The V and J ends lost 8 bases and 0 bases respectively, with 11 bases between them. The CDR3 totals 13 residues. As DNA, the CDR3 is TGTGCCAGCCTTCGCAGTACCTCCTACGAGCAGTACTTC. Amino acids: CASLRSTSYEQYF.

V and J are TRBV7-3 and TRBJ1-3, with D possibly matching TRBD1 (5 bases). Trimming pared 5 bases from V and 9 bases from J, leaving 17 bases between. Germline CDR1 reads SGHTA; CDR2 reads FQGTGA. The CDR3 contains 14 residues. This CDR3 is CASSPFPGGGTIYF. CDR3 sequence (DNA): TGTGCCAGCAGCCCCTTCCCGGGGGGAGGCACCATATATTTT.

The CDR3 nucleotides are TGTGCCAGCAGGGCGTCGGGGATCTCTGGAAACACCATATATTTT. This encodes CASRASGISGNTIYF. This rearrangement joins TRBV27 to TRBJ1-3; D ambiguous. Germline V lookup: CDR1 MNHEY, CDR2 SMNVEV (reference sequence). The CDR3 is 15 residues long. The V gene lost 6 bases and the J gene lost 0 bases, with 12 bases spanning the gap.

This chain links TRBV5-1 with TRBJ2-5, with TRBD2 matching over 9 bases. The CDR3 covers 18 residues. Germline V gene data show CDR1 as SGHRS and CDR2 as YFSETQ. Losses at the gene ends were 4 bases for V and 3 bases for J; bases not matched to a gene: 16. The CDR3 coding sequence is TGCGCCAGCAGCCAACTAGCGGGCCGCGGCCCCAAGGAAGAGACCCAGTACTTC. It is translated as CASSQLAGRGPKEETQYF. Full variable domain (missing parts from reference TRBV5-1 and TRBJ2-5): KAGVTQTPRYLIKTRGQQVTLSCSPISGHRSVSWYQQTPGQGLQFLFEYFSETQRNKGNFPGRFSGRQFSNSRSEMNVSTLELGDSALYLCASSQLAGRGPKEETQYFGPGTRLLVL.

CDR3 region: CASSFGGSYTF. CDR3 nucleotides: TGTGCCAGCAGCTTTGGGGGGAGCTACACCTTC. The chain carries TRBV7-9 and TRBJ1-2; D possibly corresponds to TRBD1 (5 bases). The CDR3 consists of 11 residues. V was shortened by 3 bases and J by 9 bases, with 8 bases between the two germline ends. From germline, CDR1 is SEHNR and CDR2 FQNEAQ (reference sequence).

The chain combines TRBV7-9 with TRBJ2-1; D gene ambiguous. The length of the CDR3 is 12 residues. From germline, CDR1 is SEHNR and CDR2 FQNEAQ (reference sequence). Trimming removed 1 base from V and 7 bases from J, with 5 bases in between. The CDR3 is CASSLVGNEQFF. Here the CDR3 DNA reads TGTGCCAGCAGCTTAGTGGGGAATGAGCAGTTCTTC.

The CDR3 region has the DNA TGTGCCAGCAGTGAAGACGGACAGGCCTACGAGCAGTACTTC. This gives the protein CASSEDGQAYEQYF. This chain joins TRBV6-1 and TRBJ2-7; 7 bases align to TRBD1. Trimming cost V 1 base and J 2 bases; bases outside gene matches: 2. CDR1 MNHNS and CDR2 SASEGT come from the germline V gene. The CDR3 runs to 14 residues.

The V and J genes are TRBV11-2 and TRBJ2-2; no definite D call. Germline V gives CDR1 SGHAT, CDR2 FQNNGV. The CDR3 totals 16 residues. Trimming took off 0 bases at V and 4 bases at J, with 12 bases between the two ends. The CDR3 nucleotides read TGTGCCAGCAGCTTAGAAGGAGTGACGGGCACCGGGGAGCTGTTTTTT. Protein sequence: CASSLEGVTGTGELFF.

V and J are TRBV6-5 and TRBJ2-3; TRBD2 is a possible D gene (5 bases). V was clipped by 8 bases and J by 3 bases, with 12 bases between them. The CDR3 loop spans 13 amino acids. Germline CDR1 and CDR2: MNHEY and SVGAGI. CDR3 sequence (DNA): TGTGCCAGCCAAGCCAGGAGGACAGATACGCAGTATTTT. This encodes CASQARRTDTQYF.

The chain combines TRBV28 with TRBJ2-7; D gene ambiguous. The V end was cut by 4 bases, the J end by 4 bases, with 8 bases between. CDR1 is MDHEN and CDR2 is SYDVKM in the germline V gene. This CDR3 comprises 12 residues. DNA of the CDR3: TGTGCCAGCAGTTCTCAAGAGTACGAGCAGTACTTC. It specifies CASSSQEYEQYF.

This chain uses TRBV6-4 with TRBJ2-3; D unclear. V lost 2 bases and J 5 bases, leaving 8 bases between the germline ends. CDR1 is MRHNA, CDR2 SNTAGT, per germline. This CDR3 has 13 amino acids. The CDR3 spells CASSDGLGDTQYF. CDR3 nucleotide sequence: TGTGCCAGCAGTGACGGCCTGGGAGATACGCAGTATTTT.

The V and J genes are TRBV28 and TRBJ2-3; 9 nucleotides match TRBD1. Germline assignment: CDR1 MDHEN and CDR2 SYDVKM. The CDR3 consists of 15 residues. V gave up 3 bases and J gave up 4 bases; unmatched junction bases: 5. CDR3 residues: CASSLTGGLADTQYF. In DNA, the CDR3 is TGTGCCAGCAGTTTGACAGGGGGTTTGGCAGATACGCAGTATTTT.

This clone was recorded at least ten times. The CDR3 sequence: CASSPLQGLNEKLFF. The CDR3 nucleotides read TGTGCCAGCAGCCCCCTTCAAGGGCTCAATGAAAAACTGTTTTTT. V is TRBV9 and J is TRBJ1-4; D gene unclear. This CDR3 comprises 15 residues. Trimming removed 4 bases at V and 5 bases at J, with 15 bases between. Germline V gene sequence: CDR1 SGDLS, CDR2 YYNGEE.